This T cell receptor (beta chain) was profiled in a study of cytomegalovirus exposure and HLA in healthy donors (TCRdb year 2017). About the study as a whole: An earlier analysis of 550 to 700 of the donors reported roughly 300 Gb of sequence data and some 120 million unique TCR beta sequences from 190 million or so T cells. Alongside the repertoire data, information on donor age, sex, ethnicity and CMV serostatus was compiled. HLA typing included class I and class II loci at four-digit resolution. Four or five DR-DQ haplotypes were treated as single units for association and clustering because of strong linkage in the cohort. A later genetic analysis used genome-wide SNP genotypes for about 55% of the 666 donors, treating that subset as a discovery cohort. Typing coverage varied by locus: about 629-640 donors for A, B, C, DRB1 and DQB1; about 520 for DQA1; 600 to 610 for DPA1; about 450 for DPB1. The later analysis used no new phenotypic data to find candidate immune exposures, relying instead on TCR beta sequences and their occurrence across donors. Across 398 genotyped donors of the cohort, an average of approximately 200,000 unique TCR beta nucleotide sequences per donor were sequenced, and roughly 18% of those sequences were non-productive. In an earlier analysis of 587 of the donors, high-throughput TCR beta sequencing was used to judge whether each TCR beta V gene segment behaved as functional or pseudogenic. Around 320 gigabases of sequencing data and tens of millions of unique TCR sequences were included in an early release covering about 700 HLA-typed donors. The study used immunosequencing to profile the T cell repertoires of 670 or so subjects and linked those repertoires to cytomegalovirus serostatus. A later analysis re-analyzed previously published TCR beta repertoires from roughly 630 donors and added high-resolution HLA genotyping to study TCR occurrence patterns. Of the roughly 390 genotyped donors, 65% to 90% fell in the genetic ancestry cluster associated with self-reported Caucasian donors. All discovery cohort repertoires had been generated using a single sequencing platform. The study aimed to test whether signatures of past pathogen exposure could be identified by cataloging public T cell receptors. To predict cytomegalovirus infection status, the study combined high-throughput TCR immunosequencing, statistical association of individual TCRs with disease status, and machine learning. Along with the approximately 670-subject first cohort, a separate validation cohort of over 90 different subjects was used. What the study reported, not specific to this receptor: Some IMGT-functional V segments, including TRBV6-2 and TRBV6-3, could not be distinguished by the 87-base-pair reads and were therefore excluded. In both the original and validation cohorts, the classifier was reported to diagnose cytomegalovirus status with high specificity and sensitivity. A few of the identified cytomegalovirus-associated TCR beta chains were confirmed in vitro to be specific for cytomegalovirus antigens. Because HLA typing was unavailable for some donors at each locus, only the typed subset was used in association tests. When HLA alleles, especially DR and DQ, strongly co-occurred, attributing TCR associations to individual alleles was difficult. A group of highly shared sequence variants was considered likely to be a technical artifact of the sequencing pipeline. In this cohort, only TCR beta chains were sequenced, and detectable features were limited by the absence of alpha or paired-chain data. Sequencing depth was assumed to be roughly uniform across donors in the presence/absence analyses, though that assumption may not hold. A further reported finding was that TCR beta sequences accurately predicted the HLA-A and HLA-B alleles for most subjects in the first cohort. Linkage disequilibrium might explain the correlated functional status among segregating V segments, but an unknown experimental factor could not be ruled out. Around 16 rarely observed V segments, including chromosome 9 orphons, were excluded from the earlier analysis of approximately 500 of the donors because counts were too low. V-gene and J-gene trimming of TCR beta chains was associated with a missense DCLRE1C variant in a later genetic analysis, and the association was replicated in an independent cohort. The study listed 150 to 200 TCR beta chains as associated with cytomegalovirus. It was suggested by the authors that the approach could potentially be generalized to other disease states and immunological phenotypes. A later genetic analysis reported fewer N-insertions in productive TCRs among donors in an Asian-associated ancestry cluster than the roughly 700-donor mean. In a later analysis, TCR association rates were found to vary across HLA loci, with the most associated TCRs seen for DRB1 alleles and the fewest for HLA-C alleles. A later analysis found that most CMV-associated TCR beta chains appeared HLA-restricted, with HLA associations seemingly driven largely by CMV exposure. In a later analysis, HLA-associated TCR beta chains showed more clonal expansion and lower generation probabilities than non-associated chains that were equally common. Specific HLA alleles were associated with roughly 17,000 TCR beta sequences at a false discovery rate of 0.05 in a later analysis. In an earlier analysis of fewer than 700 of the donors, most TCR beta V segments appeared in productive rearrangements about 87% or about 30% of the time, broadly matching IMGT annotations. Most TCR sequences were seen in very few donors, while some public TCRs were found in many individuals. The only immune exposure information available for the cohort was CMV serostatus. In a later analysis, several top co-occurrence clusters were reported to appear linked to parvovirus B19, influenza, CMV and Epstein-Barr virus.

Receptor amplification or capture employed the immunoSEQ multiplex PCR assay. For the multiplex PCR, a mixture combining 60 forward primers for TCR Vbeta segments and 13 reverse primers for TCR Jbeta segments was used. The CDR3 region of rearranged TCR beta genes was amplified from genomic DNA by a multiplex PCR assay. On the Illumina HiSeq System, the amplified TCR beta libraries were sequenced as 87-base-pair reads. In the paper's pipeline: A later analysis tallied around 80 million unique TCR beta chains across the 660 or so repertoires, and about 10 million of those chains were shared by two or more donors. Raw reads were error-corrected and collapsed into unique sequences by a nearest-neighbor algorithm in which closely related sequences were merged to remove PCR and sequencing errors. CDR3 sequences were aligned to IMGT reference sequences to assign V, D and J gene segments. For a sequence to be retained, a match of at least six nucleotides to both a V gene segment and a J gene segment was required. A rearrangement was called productive if the CDR3 had no stop codons and remained in frame with V and J, and every other rearrangement was called non-productive. CDR3 was defined by IMGT convention, running from the second conserved V-encoded cysteine to the conserved J-encoded phenylalanine. In an earlier analysis of 550 to 650 of the donors, sequences lacking an unambiguous match to a single V gene segment were excluded. An earlier analysis of fewer than 750 of the donors called V segments functional above 56.7% productive rearrangements and segregating when the between-donor standard deviation exceeded 5%. A statistical classification framework was developed to diagnose cytomegalovirus status using the catalog of TCR beta chain sequences. V and J gene assignment, in a later analysis, came from comparing TCR nucleotide sequences with IMGT/GENE-DB human TR gene sequences. The TCRdist pipeline was used in a later analysis to assign CDR3 sequences and most-parsimonious VDJ recombination scenarios. In a later analysis, each TCR beta chain was defined by its CDR3 amino acid sequence together with its V-gene family, and reads without a unique V-gene family were excluded. A later analysis removed 450 to 600 highly shared, low-generation-probability nucleotide sequences to deal with suspected cross-contamination and a sequencing artifact. In a later analysis, a clonal expansion index for each public chain was calculated from normalized within-repertoire ranks of inferred template counts. A later analysis computed generation probabilities with a VDJ recombination model fitted to out-of-frame rearrangements, and checked the results against IGoR. Hypergeometric tests were used in a later analysis to score TCR-TCR, TCR-HLA and TCR-CMV co-occurrence, with a repertoire-size bias correction applied to the TCR pairs. A later analysis estimated false discovery rates by permuting HLA or CMV assignments 20 times. In a later analysis, co-occurring TCRs were grouped using DBSCAN, and TCRdist sequence similarity was added for clustering within HLA-allele-positive subsets. Repertoires with fewer than 30,000 or more than 120,000 public chains, plus five repertoires with anomalous nucleotide sharing, were excluded from co-occurrence clustering. TCRdb retrieved this table from immuneACCESS and kept in-frame rearrangements only. Not all clones are present; in checked studies, unresolved V genes account for under half, and no reason is known for the remainder. The DNA gave D and trimming, while V, J and clone size come from that table. A total of 150,000 to 200,000 clones appear in this sample, around 76% of them only once. The ten largest clones take up over 2% of the sample.

The cohort consisted of more than 650 healthy bone marrow donors. All cohort members were sampled while nominally healthy, although unrecorded immune exposures were likely present. The donor tested CMV seronegative and was one of the 352 seronegative cohort members. Every donor gave a peripheral blood sample, and the peripheral blood mononuclear cells from that sample were used for TCR beta sequencing. The Qiagen DNeasy Blood Extraction Kit was used to extract genomic DNA from the blood cell samples. About this clone itself: Its antigen specificity is not known. The input lacks base qualities; no much larger clone sits a single base away.

CDR1 and CDR2 (SGHDT, YYEEEE) derive from the germline V gene. The CDR3, from cysteine to phenylalanine, totals 14 residues. The retained sequence is limited to the CDR3, 42 bases, with the frame set at the first base. V and J are trimmed by 0 bases and 4 bases, and the gene matches miss 2 bases of the junction. The sequence came from a female donor in good health and CMV-seronegative. This sequence uses TRBV5-6 and TRBJ2-5; the central 8 bases match TRBD1. Sequenced: PBMCs. CDR3 reads: CASSLGQGAETQYF. The nucleotide sequence is given as TGTGCCAGCAGCTTGGGGCAGGGGGCAGAGACCCAGTACTTC.